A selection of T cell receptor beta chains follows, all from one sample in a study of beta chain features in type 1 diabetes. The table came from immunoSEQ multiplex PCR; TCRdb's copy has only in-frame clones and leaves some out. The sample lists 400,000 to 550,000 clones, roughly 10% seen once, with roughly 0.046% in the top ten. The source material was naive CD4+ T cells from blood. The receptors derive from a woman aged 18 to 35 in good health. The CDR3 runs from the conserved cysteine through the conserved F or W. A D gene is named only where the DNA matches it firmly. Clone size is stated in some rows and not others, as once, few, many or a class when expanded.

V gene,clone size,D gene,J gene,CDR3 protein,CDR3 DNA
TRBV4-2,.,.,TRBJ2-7,CASSQEGGTLYEQYF,TGTGCCAGCAGCCAAGAAGGTGGGACACTCTACGAGCAGTACTTC
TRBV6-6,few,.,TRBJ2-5,CASNRPGSYQETQYF,TGTGCCAGCAACCGTCCCGGTAGCTACCAAGAGACCCAGTACTTC
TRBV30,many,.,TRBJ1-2,CAWSAHPGGSGYTF,TGTGCCTGGAGTGCCCATCCCGGGGGTTCGGGCTACACCTTC
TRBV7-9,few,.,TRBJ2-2,CASSLGVGTLNTGELFF,TGTGCCAGCAGCTTAGGAGTGGGGACACTGAACACCGGGGAGCTGTTTTTT
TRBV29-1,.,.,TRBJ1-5,CSVEEDGNQPQHF,TGCAGCGTTGAAGAGGACGGAAATCAGCCCCAGCATTTT
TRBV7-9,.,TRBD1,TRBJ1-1,CASSSTGTEAFF,TGTGCCAGCAGCTCGACAGGGACCGAAGCTTTCTTT
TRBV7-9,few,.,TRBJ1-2,CASSPNRKANYGYTF,TGTGCCAGCAGCCCTAACAGAAAAGCTAACTATGGCTACACCTTC
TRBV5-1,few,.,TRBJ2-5,CASSGRVDQETQYF,TGCGCCAGCAGCGGTAGAGTTGACCAAGAGACCCAGTACTTC
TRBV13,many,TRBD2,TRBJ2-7,CASSRHGLAVIGYEQYF,TGTGCCAGCAGCCGCCACGGACTAGCGGTTATTGGCTACGAGCAGTACTTC
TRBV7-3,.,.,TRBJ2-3,CASSSQGFRTDTQYF,TGTGCCAGCAGCTCCCAGGGGTTTCGCACAGATACGCAGTATTTT